This record covers a single TCR beta chain. This clone occurred a few times. Its antigen has not been determined. Nothing much larger sits one base from this clone, and base qualities are not available. This sample is part of a study of shared T cell receptors in the human thymus (dated by TCRdb to about 2021). General notes on the study: The study examined how self-reactive, shared T-cell receptor alpha chains are generated in the human thymus.

Library preparation was by the immunoSEQ multiplex PCR assay. What TCRdb holds here is the immuneACCESS table cut down to in-frame rearrangements. Part of the clones is not present; checked against another copy, under half of the missing clones reflect an unresolved V gene, and the others are unexplained. The sample table records 700,000 or so clones; around 85% of these occur just once. The top ten hold more than 0.01% of the sample. The CDR3 runs 17 residues from the cysteine to the phenylalanine. Here the CDR3 DNA is all that survives: 51 bases in frame from base 1. CDR1 and CDR2, looked up from the germline V gene, are SNHLY and FYNNEI. V is pruned by 3 bases and J by 5 bases, leaving 13 bases of the junction without a gene match. These sequences were also reported in another study, on human thymus T cells. The second paper further reports: Donors were immunologically healthy infants undergoing open corrective cardiac surgery for congenital heart defects in Finland. The thymus tissue came from surgical resects taken out during corrective cardiac surgery. Both the thymic and the peripheral blood repertoires appeared to show biased V and J gene segment usage. Highly overlapping thymic TCR repertoires among unrelated individuals were reported in the related research. The study described the TCR alpha and beta repertoires in eight or nine infant thymus samples and a few matching peripheral blood samples. The infant donors were about 6 to 244 days old, and the cohort included a handful of males and two females. Thymocytes were mechanically released from the tissue and were stored as pellets of roughly 9-33 million cells at -70 degrees C. Genomic DNA was extracted from frozen cell pellets with a QIAsymphony instrument. Using the immunoSEQ multiplex PCR assay, the TCRB and TCRAD loci were amplified from a standardized quantity of quality-controlled genomic DNA. The V(D)J region was spanned by amplicons of a length sufficient to cover the CDR3 and to identify V and J genes. Through the commercial immunoSEQ service, the amplicons were sequenced on an Illumina platform. Primer bias and sequencing errors were corrected as previously described, and TCRAD and TCRB definitions were based on the IMGT database. Repertoires were analysed with immunoSEQ Analyzer 3.0 and VDJTools, covering basic statistics, V/J segment usage, diversity estimates, rarefaction and pairwise overlap. To estimate diversity, the Chao1, ChaoE, Efron-Thisted, Shannon and inverse Simpson indices were applied, and diversity was also estimated on datasets down-sampled to the smallest sample. Repertoire overlap was assessed by strict matching of CDR3 nucleotide sequence, V gene and J gene, and clustering was done by Jaccard-based multidimensional scaling. On average, thymus samples gave roughly 800,000 unique TCRB clonotypes, whereas blood samples gave 75,000 to 95,000.

The sequence came from a girl under three years old with a congenital heart defect. Donor details come from another sample of the same person, matched by shared clones. The chain is assembled from TRBV2 and TRBJ1-5, with 7 bases matching TRBD1. Sequencing was performed on thymocytes. The CDR3 here reads CASSDPPYRGGDQPQHF. The DNA sequence follows: TGTGCCAGCAGTGACCCCCCTTACAGGGGCGGGGATCAGCCCCAGCATTTT.